These 18 T cell receptor beta chains were all obtained from the same sample, sequenced in a study of blood T cell repertoires in COVID-19 (dated by TCRdb to the early 2020s). The library was built by means of the immunoSEQ multiplex PCR assay. The table comes from immuneACCESS by way of TCRdb, which keeps in-frame sequences with V and J called. Part of the clones is missing from these tables; in studies checked, under half for an unresolved V gene and the rest for unknown reasons. In all, the sample holds about 230,000 clones, and 80% to 85% of those were seen once. The ten top clones hold 25% to 35% of the sample. The specimen sequenced was peripheral blood. Receptor source: a man aged 40-49 years with acute or convalescent COVID-19.

This rearrangement joins TRBV5-4 to TRBJ1-1, with TRBD1 as a possible D gene (5 bases). Per germline, CDR1 SGHNT and CDR2 YYREEE (reference sequence). The CDR3 runs to 13 residues. V was pared by 3 bases and J by 6 bases, with 12 bases between. As DNA, the CDR3 is TGTGCCAGCAGCTCCGGACATGCTTCTGAAGCTTTCTTT. Translating it yields CASSSGHASEAFF.

The rearrangement uses TRBV9 and TRBJ2-7, with D tentatively TRBD2 (6 bases). The CDR3 has 16 residues. Per germline, CDR1 SGDLS and CDR2 YYNGEE. Trimming pared 0 bases from V and 4 bases from J, leaving 17 bases between. The CDR3 sequence is CASSVEAGLSLYEQYF. The CDR3 nucleotides are TGTGCCAGCAGCGTAGAGGCGGGATTAAGTTTATACGAGCAGTACTTC.

The rearrangement joins TRBV7-2 to TRBJ1-2; D is undetermined. V dropped 1 base and J dropped 4 bases, with 13 bases sitting between them. CDR3 length: 15 residues. Germline CDR1 reads SGHTA; CDR2 reads FQGNSA. The CDR3, as DNA: TGTGCCAGCAGCTTAGACGGCGGAACCCCCTATGGCTACACCTTC. Its translation: CASSLDGGTPYGYTF.

CDR3 amino acids: CASSGGIQGDIGYTF. In nucleotides, the CDR3 is TGTGCCAGCAGCGGGGGAATACAGGGGGATATTGGCTACACCTTC. The chain links TRBV9 to TRBJ1-2; 8 bases fit TRBD1. The CDR3 length is 15 residues. The germline CDR1 and CDR2 sequences are SGDLS and YYNGEE. V shed 3 bases, J shed 7 bases, and the junction held 11 bases outside the gene matches.

The V gene is TRBV27, the J gene TRBJ1-1, with 9 bases lining up with TRBD1. The germline V gene has CDR1 MNHEY and CDR2 SMNVEV (reference sequence). V lost 7 bases, J lost 0 bases, and 9 bases stayed unmatched. This CDR3 contains 16 residues. CDR3: CASMPGQGLMNTEAFF. The CDR3 coding sequence is TGTGCCAGCATGCCGGGACAGGGTTTAATGAACACTGAAGCTTTCTTT.

This chain joins TRBV4-3 and TRBJ2-5, with 10 bases fitting TRBD2. Germline V CDR1 and CDR2: LGHNA, YSLEER. The CDR3 runs to 17 residues. Trimming at V came to 0 bases and at J to 5 bases, leaving 9 bases not matched to a gene. CDR3 DNA sequence: TGCGCCAGCAGCCAAGAGAGAGGAGCGGGAGGGCTGGAGACCCAGTACTTC. Translation: CASSQERGAGGLETQYF.

The table lists this clone with a few counts. The V gene is TRBV18, the J gene TRBJ2-1; 7 bases map to TRBD2. Germline values: CDR1 KGHSH, CDR2 LQKENI. CDR3 length: 14 residues. The V and J ends lost 6 bases and 5 bases, in that order; junction bases with no gene match: 7. The CDR3 reads CASSPGTTHNEQFF. The DNA of the CDR3 is TGTGCCAGCTCCCCCGGGACTACACACAATGAGCAGTTCTTC.

This chain joins TRBV18 and TRBJ1-5, with 9 bases aligning to TRBD1. This CDR3 comprises 16 residues. Germline CDR1 is KGHSH and CDR2 is LQKENI. V dropped 3 bases and J dropped 0; count of bases not matched to a gene: 3. The CDR3 DNA follows: TGTGCCAGCTCACCGGGACAGGGTTATAGCAATCAGCCCCAGCATTTT. As protein: CASSPGQGYSNQPQHF.

This chain connects TRBV27 to TRBJ2-7, with TRBD2 identical over 7 bases. CDR3 length equals 15 residues. Losses at the gene ends were 0 bases for V and 7 bases for J; bases not matched to a gene: 9. Germline V gives CDR1 MNHEY, CDR2 SMNVEV (reference sequence). The CDR3 DNA reads as TGTGCCAGCAGTTTATCGTCCAGCGGGATTGGTGAGCAGTACTTC. It yields the protein CASSLSSSGIGEQYF.

V is TRBV7-2 and J is TRBJ1-2, with no clear D. This CDR3 region has 15 residues. Trimming removed 1 base from V and 0 bases from J, with 9 bases in between. Germline V gives CDR1 SGHTA, CDR2 FQGNSA. DNA of the CDR3: TGTGCCAGCAGCTTAGTCCCGTCCTCTAACTATGGCTACACCTTC. Translation: CASSLVPSSNYGYTF.

The V gene is TRBV5-5, the J gene TRBJ2-7; 11 bases map to TRBD2. Germline V gene lookup returns CDR1 SGHKS and CDR2 YYEKEE (reference sequence). The V segment lost 4 bases and the J segment 2 bases; nucleotides outside the gene matches: 5. This CDR3 has 15 amino acids. CDR3 sequence (DNA): TGTGCCAGCAGCGGGGGACTAGCGGAGACCTACGAGCAGTACTTC. It translates to CASSGGLAETYEQYF.

The rearrangement uses TRBV4-1 and TRBJ1-2; tentative D call: TRBD1 (5 bases). The CDR3 extends over 18 amino acids. Trimming took off 2 bases at V and 1 base at J, with 20 bases between the two ends. CDR1 is MGHRA and CDR2 is YSYEKL in the germline V gene. Written as DNA, the CDR3 is TGCGCCAGCAGCCAAACCCCGTCGGGGGGAACTCTTAACTATGGCTACACCTTC. As protein: CASSQTPSGGTLNYGYTF.

This rearrangement joins TRBV6-1 to TRBJ2-1; TRBD2 agrees at 14 bases. Germline V lookup: CDR1 MNHNS, CDR2 SASEGT. The ends lost 4 bases at V and 1 base at J; junction bases unmatched: 6. CDR3 length: 18 amino acids. The CDR3 spells CASSGLAGGIKSYNEQFF. The CDR3, as DNA: TGTGCCAGCAGTGGACTAGCGGGAGGGATTAAGTCCTACAATGAGCAGTTCTTC.

This chain uses TRBV27 with TRBJ1-2; D is possibly TRBD1 (5 bases). Germline loops: CDR1 MNHEY, CDR2 SMNVEV (reference sequence). The CDR3 consists of 15 residues. The V end lost 0 bases, the J end lost 2 bases, and 10 bases lay between the germline ends. The CDR3 sequence: CASSLSGQGNYGYTF. CDR3 in DNA: TGTGCCAGCAGTTTATCGGGTCAGGGCAACTATGGCTACACCTTC.

The rearrangement uses TRBV18 and TRBJ1-6; 7 positions agree with TRBD1. V lost 3 bases and J lost 6; bases outside the gene matches: 11. CDR1 is KGHSH, CDR2 LQKENI, per germline. The CDR3 has 17 residues. The CDR3 spells CASSPTIGTELNSPLHF. The CDR3 bases are TGTGCCAGCTCACCTACAATCGGGACAGAACTTAATTCACCCCTCCACTTT.

This chain connects TRBV23-1 to TRBJ1-2, with D possibly matching TRBD1 (6 bases). TRBV23-1 is placed among ORFs of uncertain function. The CDR3 has 15 residues. V lost 3 bases to trimming and J lost 4 bases, with 15 bases between them. The CDR3 sequence is CASSHSAGVLYGYTF. The CDR3 DNA reads as TGCGCCAGCAGTCATTCAGCAGGGGTTCTCTATGGCTACACCTTC.

V gene TRBV25-1 combines with J gene TRBJ1-6; 7 positions match TRBD1. Looked up from germline, CDR1 is MGHDK and CDR2 is SYGVNS. The V segment lost 1 base and the J segment 17 bases; nucleotides outside the gene matches: 5. The CDR3 has 12 amino acids. CDR3 amino acids: CASSELGTAFHF. The CDR3 bases are TGTGCCAGCAGTGAATTAGGGACAGCCTTCCACTTT.

This rearrangement joins TRBV7-2 to TRBJ1-2, with TRBD1 identical over 9 bases. CDR3 length: 16 residues. Germline V gene lookup returns CDR1 SGHTA and CDR2 FQGNSA. Trimming took 3 bases from V and 10 from J; bases not matched to a gene: 15. The CDR3 coding sequence is TGTGCCAGCAGCTTTAGGGTGGGACAGGGAGGATCTGACTACACCTTC. Its translation is CASSFRVGQGGSDYTF.